These 14 T cell receptor beta chains share one sample of origin, sequenced in a study of radiation and T cells in renal cell carcinoma. Noted treatment: treatment-naive control, cytoreductive nephrectomy. The method was immunoSEQ multiplex PCR; TCRdb's version includes in-frame clones alone and lacks a portion of them. In the table there are 14,000 to 15,000 clones, around 62% of which are singletons. The sample in question was tumor tissue, obtained from a patient whose treatment was nephrectomy without radiotherapy. The receptors were gathered from a man aged 55 to 70 with renal cell carcinoma.

This sequence joins TRBV19 and TRBJ1-5; D unclear. Looked up from germline, CDR1 is LNHDA and CDR2 is SQIVND (reference sequence). Trimming stripped 5 bases from V and 3 bases from J, with 8 bases between. The CDR3 totals 13 residues. The CDR3 loop reads CASSSGFNQPQHF. CDR3 in DNA: TGTGCCAGTAGTTCTGGGTTCAATCAGCCCCAGCATTTT.

V gene TRBV19 combines with J gene TRBJ1-3; unclear D gene. The CDR3 runs 14 residues. V was pared by 7 bases and J by 4 bases, with 14 bases between. CDR1 and CDR2 (germline): LNHDA, SQIVND (reference sequence). For the CDR3, the DNA is TGTGCCAGTACCCATACGGGCGGCGGAAACACCATATATTTT. It encodes CASTHTGGGNTIYF.

This chain uses TRBV28 with TRBJ2-5; TRBD1 might be the D (6 bases). V was cut by 6 bases and J by 5 bases, with 16 bases left in between. Germline V gene lookup returns CDR1 MDHEN and CDR2 SYDVKM. There are 14 residues in the CDR3. The chain's CDR3 is CASSRHSGAETQYF. Written as DNA, the CDR3 is TGTGCCAGCAGCCGACACTCAGGGGCGGAGACCCAGTACTTC.

The chain links TRBV5-4 to TRBJ2-3, with D possibly matching TRBD2 (6 bases). The CDR3 consists of 16 residues. CDR1 is SGHNT, CDR2 YYREEE, per germline (reference sequence). V lost 4 bases, J lost 1 base, and 16 bases lay in between. CDR3 region: CASSPSGERGTDTQYF. The CDR3 DNA reads as TGTGCCAGCAGCCCCTCGGGGGAGAGGGGCACAGATACGCAGTATTTT.

This clone was observed a handful of times. This sequence joins TRBV12-5 and TRBJ1-5; 7 bases line up with TRBD1. The CDR3 runs to 17 residues. J lost 3 bases, V lost 5 bases, and 13 bases had no gene match. Per germline, CDR1 LGHNT and CDR2 FRNRAP. The CDR3 bases are TGTGCTAGTGGTGCCGGACAGGAAATATCATTCAATCAGCCCCAGCATTTT. As protein: CASGAGQEISFNQPQHF.

The V call is TRBV2, the J call TRBJ2-7, with D perhaps TRBD1 (5 bases). This CDR3 has 12 residues. Germline CDR1 and CDR2: SNHLY and FYNNEI. The CDR3, as DNA: TGTGCCAGCAGTGAAGACGACAGAGAACCGAATGTC. Translating it yields CASSEDDREPNV.

This clone is large within its sample. The gene calls are TRBV14 and TRBJ1-1; D is possibly TRBD1 (5 bases). This CDR3 has 12 residues. Germline V gene sequence: CDR1 SGHDN, CDR2 FVKESK. V gave up 0 bases and J gave up 11 bases, with 10 bases separating them. CDR3 sequence (DNA): TGTGCCAGCAGCCAAGACAGGGTTTGGGCTTTCTTT. Protein: CASSQDRVWAFF. The entire variable domain, with the rest obtained from reference TRBV14 and TRBJ1-1, is as follows: EAGVTQFPSHSVIEKGQTVTLRCDPISGHDNLYWYRRVMGKEIKFLLHFVKESKQDESGMPNNRFLAERTGGTYSTLKVQPAELEDSGVYFCASSQDRVWAFFGQGTRLTVV.

By its share, this clone is hyperexpanded. The V gene is TRBV14, the J gene TRBJ2-1; possibly TRBD2 for D (5 bases). Trimming took off 0 bases at V and 13 bases at J, with 10 bases between the two ends. Per the germline V gene, CDR1 is SGHDN and CDR2 is FVKESK. The CDR3 totals 12 residues. The CDR3 reads CASSQDRTVQFF. CDR3 coding DNA: TGTGCCAGCAGCCAAGATCGGACTGTACAGTTCTTC.

The chain carries TRBV6-1 and TRBJ2-7, with D maybe TRBD2 (6 bases). This CDR3 has 16 amino acids. Germline V gene sequence: CDR1 MNHNS, CDR2 SASEGT. Trimming left V 2 bases short and J 4 bases short, with 18 bases between. The CDR3 spells CASSERAGREGYEQYF. In nucleotides, the CDR3 is TGTGCCAGCAGTGAAAGGGCCGGGCGGGAAGGTTACGAGCAGTACTTC.

This chain uses TRBV5-6 with TRBJ2-2, with 7 positions matching TRBD2. The J segment lost 0 bases and the V segment lost 5 bases, leaving 4 bases of the junction unmatched. The germline V gene has CDR1 SGHDT and CDR2 YYEEEE. The CDR3 contains 15 residues. The CDR3 is CASRSGLTNTGELFF. The CDR3 coding sequence is TGTGCCAGCAGGTCGGGACTAACGAACACCGGGGAGCTGTTTTTT. The variable domain in full, completed from reference TRBV5-6 and TRBJ2-2, reads DAGVTQSPTHLIKTRGQQVTLRCSPKSGHDTVSWYQQALGQGPQFIFQYYEEEERQRGNFPDRFSGHQFPNYSSELNVNALLLGDSALYLCASRSGLTNTGELFFGEGSRLTVL.

This clone has just a few counts. The rearrangement links TRBV6-5 to TRBJ1-6; D uncertain. V was shortened by 9 bases and J by 8 bases, with 14 bases between the two germline ends. The CDR3 loop spans 13 amino acids. Germline assignment: CDR1 MNHEY and CDR2 SVGAGI. Here the CDR3 reads CASQEQRYSPLHF. The CDR3 DNA reads as TGTGCCAGTCAAGAACAGCGTTATTCACCCCTCCACTTT.

This clone showed up just a few times. This sequence joins TRBV19 and TRBJ1-1; no firm D call. V lost 9 bases, J lost 4 bases, and 12 bases lay in between. CDR1 is LNHDA and CDR2 is SQIVND in the germline V gene (reference sequence). The CDR3 has 12 residues. In DNA form, the CDR3 reads TGTGCCAGCTCGACAAGTCCCACTGAAGCTTTCTTT. Translated: CASSTSPTEAFF.

This clone was detected a few times. V usage is TRBV5-1 and J usage is TRBJ1-2; 7 bases match TRBD1. Trimming at V came to 0 bases and at J to 10 bases, leaving 6 bases not matched to a gene. Germline loops: CDR1 SGHRS, CDR2 YFSETQ. This CDR3 spans 13 amino acids. In DNA form, the CDR3 reads TGCGCCAGCAGCTTGGCTCCCGACAGGGACTACACCTTC. Translation gives CASSLAPDRDYTF.

The V gene is TRBV4-2, the J gene TRBJ1-3; D is unresolved. V was clipped by 0 bases and J by 0 bases, with 9 bases between them. Germline loops: CDR1 LGHNA, CDR2 YNFKEQ. This CDR3 spans 16 amino acids. The CDR3 protein is CASSQDSSHSGNTIYF. CDR3 in DNA: TGTGCCAGCAGCCAAGACAGCAGTCACTCTGGAAACACCATATATTTT.